The T cell receptor (beta chain) under discussion was sequenced for a study of blood T cell repertoires in COVID-19. Study context: Sites across the United States, Italy and Spain contributed samples from acute and convalescent COVID-19. T cells, B-cell-depleted T cells, or PBMCs supplied cDNA or gDNA.

This CDR3 contains 15 residues. Germline V gives CDR1 LGHDT, CDR2 YNNKEL (reference sequence). Deletions cut 2 bases from V and 4 bases from J, with 12 bases between. Original handling: The assay estimated nucleated cells by amplifying reference gene primers. The repertoire was sequenced with immunoSEQ multiplex PCR; TCRdb's copy has only in-frame clones and lacks some. The V and J calls and clone size were taken over from that table, and D and trimming were inferred from the DNA. The sample comprises about 300,000 clones, around 90% of which are singletons, and roughly 2.1% rests with the top ten. The sample consisted of peripheral blood. The V and J genes are TRBV3-1 (or the pseudogene TRBV3-2) and TRBJ1-3; unclear D gene. The receptor's source is a man aged 18 to 29 with active or convalescent COVID-19. The CDR3 is CASSQNPGAGNTIYF. CDR3 bases: TGTGCCAGCAGCCAAAACCCCGGTGCGGGAAACACCATATATTTT.